These 23 T cell receptor beta chains were sequenced from one sample in a study of cytomegalovirus exposure and HLA in healthy donors (dated by TCRdb to about 2017). Receptors were amplified or captured by the immunoSEQ multiplex PCR assay. The multiplex PCR relied on a mix of 60 forward primers for TCR Vbeta segments and 13 reverse primers for TCR Jbeta segments. TCRdb re-hosts the immuneACCESS table, in-frame sequences only. Its copies lack some clones; in the studies checked, an unresolved V gene accounts for under half of them, and the cause for the rest is not known. This sample gives 140,000 to 150,000 clones in total; around two thirds of them show up just once. The top ten clonotypes cover under 2% of the sample. The sequencing input was PBMCs. These receptors came from a woman under 30 in good health and CMV-seronegative.

V and J are TRBV5-1 and TRBJ1-1; weak D call: TRBD1 (5 bases). The CDR3 is made up of 13 amino acids. Germline loops: CDR1 SGHRS, CDR2 YFSETQ. With 5 bases removed from V and 8 bases from J, the gap between germline ends came to 16 bases. The CDR3 reads CASSSTLGPEAFF. The CDR3 nucleotides are TGCGCCAGCAGTTCGACGTTGGGGCCCGAAGCTTTCTTT.

This clone was found a few times. The CDR3 sequence is CASSLYSYEQYF. CDR3 nucleotides: TGTGCCAGCAGTTTATACAGCTACGAGCAGTACTTC. The rearrangement uses TRBV28 and TRBJ2-7; no clear D gene. CDR3 length: 12 amino acids. CDR1 is MDHEN, CDR2 SYDVKM, per germline. The ends were cut back, 1 base at V and 3 bases at J, with 4 bases in the middle.

This clone has more than one count but fewer than ten. The chain has TRBV21-1 and TRBJ1-1; TRBD1, as called in the table, went unchecked against the DNA. TRBV21-1 is a pseudogene locus. CDR3 length: 18 amino acids. CDR3 in amino acids: CASSKAKDRDGKGTEAFF. For the CDR3, the DNA is TGTGCCAGCAGCAAAGCGAAGGACAGGGACGGGAAGGGAACTGAAGCTTTCTTT.

This chain uses TRBV5-6 with TRBJ1-2; D is possibly TRBD1 (5 bases). Per the germline V gene, CDR1 is SGHDT and CDR2 is YYEEEE. The ends were cut back, 3 bases at V and 2 bases at J, with 14 bases in the middle. CDR3 size: 15 residues. The CDR3 region is CASSSPDSDNYGYTF. In DNA form, the CDR3 reads TGTGCCAGCAGCTCGCCCGACAGCGACAACTATGGCTACACCTTC.

The V gene is TRBV27, the J gene TRBJ1-2, with D possibly being TRBD1 (5 bases). The CDR3 sequence is 13 residues long. V was shortened by 7 bases and J by 4 bases, with 13 bases between the two germline ends. CDR1 and CDR2 (germline): MNHEY, SMNVEV (reference sequence). Here the CDR3 reads CASTMTALYGYTF. In DNA, the CDR3 is TGTGCCAGCACCATGACAGCTCTCTATGGCTACACCTTC.

The rearrangement uses TRBV18 and TRBJ2-7; no definite D call. The CDR3 sequence is 15 residues long. V lost 1 base to trimming and J lost 1 base, with 11 bases between them. Germline values: CDR1 KGHSH, CDR2 LQKENI. CDR3 DNA sequence: TGTGCCAGCTCACCACTTTTCCAGGAATCCTACGAGCAGTACGTC. This translates into CASSPLFQESYEQYV.

The chain recombines TRBV6-5 with TRBJ2-3; 7 bases line up with TRBD1. Germline V gene sequence: CDR1 MNHEY, CDR2 SVGAGI. Trimming cost V 2 bases and J 0 bases; bases outside gene matches: 5. The CDR3 is 16 residues long. CDR3 in amino acids: CASSYVGGSSTDTQYF. The DNA for the CDR3 is TGTGCCAGCAGTTACGTAGGGGGCTCTAGCACAGATACGCAGTATTTT.

The chain recombines TRBV7-2 with TRBJ2-3, with 9 bases that match TRBD2. Germline CDR1 SGHTA, CDR2 FQGNSA. This CDR3 comprises 13 residues. V was clipped by 4 bases and J by 9 bases; unmatched bases: 5. The DNA for the CDR3 is TGTGCCAGCAGCTCGACTAGCGGCGCGACGCAGTATTTT. Translated, it gives CASSSTSGATQYF.

Only one count was recorded for this clone. The V call is TRBV28, the J call TRBJ1-1; TRBD1 matches 9 bases. This CDR3 has 19 residues. The germline gives CDR1 MDHEN, CDR2 SYDVKM. V shed 6 bases, J shed 4 bases, and the junction held 21 bases outside the gene matches. The DNA of the CDR3 is TGTGCCAGCAGACCCACGGGGGTTTGGACAGGGGTGGAGAGCACTGAAGCTTTCTTT. This translates into CASRPTGVWTGVESTEAFF.

The gene calls are TRBV19 and TRBJ1-3; D is uncertain. The CDR3 sequence is 13 residues long. V was clipped by 4 bases and J by 5 bases, with 9 bases between them. Germline-derived CDR1 and CDR2 are LNHDA and SQIVND (reference sequence). CDR3 protein: CASSKAGRNTIYF. CDR3 DNA: TGTGCCAGTAGTAAGGCAGGTCGAAACACCATATATTTT.

The rearrangement links TRBV6-1 to TRBJ1-2; 11 bases map to TRBD1. The ends lost 4 bases at V and 6 bases at J; junction bases unmatched: 1. The CDR3 is made up of 13 amino acids. CDR1 is MNHNS and CDR2 is SASEGT in the germline V gene. CDR3 sequence reads: CASSAGQGDGYTF. CDR3 nucleotide sequence: TGTGCCAGCAGTGCGGGACAGGGGGATGGCTACACCTTC.

CDR3 region: CASSPYRPGTGGSSYEQYF. In DNA form, the CDR3 reads TGTGCCAGCAGCCCTTACCGCCCCGGGACAGGGGGTAGCTCCTACGAGCAGTACTTC. V is TRBV7-8 and J is TRBJ2-5; TRBD1 agrees at 11 bases. The J call may be faulty, since TRBJ2-7 better matches the DNA end. Per the germline V gene, CDR1 is SGHVS and CDR2 is FQNEAQ. This CDR3 region has 19 residues.

The V gene is TRBV6-1, the J gene TRBJ2-7; weak D call: TRBD2 (7 bases). The length of the CDR3 is 13 residues. CDR1 is MNHNS and CDR2 is SASEGT in the germline V gene. Deletions cut 8 bases from V and 3 bases from J, with 14 bases between. In DNA, the CDR3 is TGTGCCAGCCGTAGGGGGGGACACTACGAGCAGTACGTC. Protein: CASRRGGHYEQYV.

The V and J genes are TRBV5-4 and TRBJ2-1, with TRBD1 identical over 9 bases. J gave up 5 bases and V 3 bases, and 6 bases lay outside the gene matches. CDR3 length: 15 amino acids. Germline-derived CDR1 and CDR2 are SGHNT and YYREEE (reference sequence). The CDR3 nucleotides read TGTGCCAGCAGCTCCGAGGACAGGGGCCACAATGAGCAGTTCTTC. This encodes CASSSEDRGHNEQFF.

Only one count was recorded for this clone. The gene calls are TRBV19 and TRBJ1-6, with 9 bases fitting TRBD1. Germline V gene lookup returns CDR1 LNHDA and CDR2 SQIVND (reference sequence). The V segment lost 6 bases and the J segment 10 bases; nucleotides outside the gene matches: 13. The CDR3 length is 16 residues. The CDR3 sequence is CASRPEDRGVWSPLHF. The DNA of the CDR3 is TGTGCCAGTAGACCCGAGGACAGGGGAGTATGGTCACCCCTCCACTTT.

This clone was seen more than once but under ten times. The same CDR3 can be traced to other DNA sequences in this sample. The chain couples TRBV5-1 to TRBJ2-1; D might be TRBD1 (6 bases). Germline loops: CDR1 SGHRS, CDR2 YFSETQ. This CDR3 is built from 14 residues. V lost 0 bases and J lost 5, with 9 bases in between. For the CDR3, the DNA is TGCGCCAGCAGCTTGGGACAGGTAGACAATGAGCAGTTCTTC. Amino acid sequence: CASSLGQVDNEQFF.

This clone was seen more than once but under ten times. The chain couples TRBV7-4 to TRBJ2-1, with 9 bases fitting TRBD2. The CDR3 has 18 amino acids. V shed 2 bases, J shed 4 bases, and the junction held 12 bases outside the gene matches. Germline-derived CDR1 and CDR2 are SGHVT and SQSDAQ. CDR3 sequence: CASSLKRQREARYNEQFF. CDR3 in DNA: TGTGCCAGCAGCTTAAAACGTCAGCGGGAGGCCAGATACAATGAGCAGTTCTTC.

This clone was picked up a small number of times. V is TRBV6-1 and J is TRBJ2-5; 11 positions match TRBD1. The CDR3 spans 15 residues. Germline trimming cut 7 bases from V and 5 bases from J; bases unmatched to any gene: 9. The germline gives CDR1 MNHNS, CDR2 SASEGT. The DNA for the CDR3 is TGTGCCAGCAATGGAGGACAGGGGGCTTGGGAGACCCAGTACTTC. This sequence encodes CASNGGQGAWETQYF.

The rearrangement joins TRBV13 to TRBJ2-5; D remains ambiguous. The J call could be wrong; TRBJ2-7 is a better fit for the DNA end. The CDR3 contains 13 residues. Germline V CDR1 and CDR2: PRHDT, FYEKMQ (reference sequence). CDR3 sequence reads: CASSPPLSYEQYF. The CDR3 bases are TGTGCCAGCAGCCCCCCCCTCTCCTACGAGCAGTACTTC.

This clone was seen a few times. The J gene is TRBJ2-3, the V gene TRBV28, with 7 bases matching TRBD1. The CDR3 loop spans 16 amino acids. V trimming: 6 bases; J trimming: 1 base; junction bases outside the gene matches: 10. Per the germline V gene, CDR1 is MDHEN and CDR2 is SYDVKM. The CDR3 loop is CASRGGANRRTDTQYF. CDR3 in DNA: TGTGCCAGCAGAGGGGGCGCGAACAGACGCACAGATACGCAGTATTTT.

This chain links TRBV4-1 with TRBJ2-3; 11 bases are a match to TRBD1. The germline V gene has CDR1 MGHRA and CDR2 YSYEKL. The CDR3 runs to 16 residues. With V trimmed by 1 base and J by 8 bases, 8 bases remained unmatched. The CDR3 protein is CASSQGDRGRIGTQYF. CDR3 sequence (DNA): TGCGCCAGCAGCCAAGGGGACAGGGGGAGGATAGGTACGCAGTATTTT.

This clone has more than one count but fewer than ten. J is TRBJ2-1 and V is TRBV5-1; the D gene is possibly TRBD2 (7 bases). Trimming pared 0 bases from V and 7 bases from J, leaving 14 bases between. The V gene's germline CDR1 is SGHRS and CDR2 YFSETQ. The CDR3 sequence is 15 residues long. The CDR3 region has the DNA TGCGCCAGCAGCTTGGCGGCGGGGGCGGGGAATGAGCAGTTCTTC. Translated, it gives CASSLAAGAGNEQFF.

V usage is TRBV5-1 and J usage is TRBJ2-5; TRBD2 agrees at 14 bases. The CDR3 has 14 residues. Germline trimming cut 6 bases from V and 5 bases from J; bases unmatched to any gene: 3. Germline values: CDR1 SGHRS, CDR2 YFSETQ. For the CDR3, the DNA is TGCGCCAGCATGGGACTAGCGGGGGACGAGACCCAGTACTTC. This encodes CASMGLAGDETQYF.